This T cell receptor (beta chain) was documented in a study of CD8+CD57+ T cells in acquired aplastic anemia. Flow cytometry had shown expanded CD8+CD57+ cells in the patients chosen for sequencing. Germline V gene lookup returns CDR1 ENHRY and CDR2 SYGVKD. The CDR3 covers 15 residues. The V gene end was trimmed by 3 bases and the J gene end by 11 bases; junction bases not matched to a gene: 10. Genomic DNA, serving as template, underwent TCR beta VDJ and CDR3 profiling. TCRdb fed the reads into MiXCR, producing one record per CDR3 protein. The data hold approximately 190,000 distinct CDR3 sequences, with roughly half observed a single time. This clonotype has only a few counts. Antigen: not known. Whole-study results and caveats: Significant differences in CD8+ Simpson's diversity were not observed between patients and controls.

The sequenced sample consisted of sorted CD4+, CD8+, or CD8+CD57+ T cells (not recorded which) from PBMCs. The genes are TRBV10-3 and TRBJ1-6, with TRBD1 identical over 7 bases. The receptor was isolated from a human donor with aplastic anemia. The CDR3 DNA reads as TGTGCCATCAGTGAAACAGGGGTGGGGGTTACACCCCTCCACTTT. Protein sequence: CAISETGVGVTPLHF.